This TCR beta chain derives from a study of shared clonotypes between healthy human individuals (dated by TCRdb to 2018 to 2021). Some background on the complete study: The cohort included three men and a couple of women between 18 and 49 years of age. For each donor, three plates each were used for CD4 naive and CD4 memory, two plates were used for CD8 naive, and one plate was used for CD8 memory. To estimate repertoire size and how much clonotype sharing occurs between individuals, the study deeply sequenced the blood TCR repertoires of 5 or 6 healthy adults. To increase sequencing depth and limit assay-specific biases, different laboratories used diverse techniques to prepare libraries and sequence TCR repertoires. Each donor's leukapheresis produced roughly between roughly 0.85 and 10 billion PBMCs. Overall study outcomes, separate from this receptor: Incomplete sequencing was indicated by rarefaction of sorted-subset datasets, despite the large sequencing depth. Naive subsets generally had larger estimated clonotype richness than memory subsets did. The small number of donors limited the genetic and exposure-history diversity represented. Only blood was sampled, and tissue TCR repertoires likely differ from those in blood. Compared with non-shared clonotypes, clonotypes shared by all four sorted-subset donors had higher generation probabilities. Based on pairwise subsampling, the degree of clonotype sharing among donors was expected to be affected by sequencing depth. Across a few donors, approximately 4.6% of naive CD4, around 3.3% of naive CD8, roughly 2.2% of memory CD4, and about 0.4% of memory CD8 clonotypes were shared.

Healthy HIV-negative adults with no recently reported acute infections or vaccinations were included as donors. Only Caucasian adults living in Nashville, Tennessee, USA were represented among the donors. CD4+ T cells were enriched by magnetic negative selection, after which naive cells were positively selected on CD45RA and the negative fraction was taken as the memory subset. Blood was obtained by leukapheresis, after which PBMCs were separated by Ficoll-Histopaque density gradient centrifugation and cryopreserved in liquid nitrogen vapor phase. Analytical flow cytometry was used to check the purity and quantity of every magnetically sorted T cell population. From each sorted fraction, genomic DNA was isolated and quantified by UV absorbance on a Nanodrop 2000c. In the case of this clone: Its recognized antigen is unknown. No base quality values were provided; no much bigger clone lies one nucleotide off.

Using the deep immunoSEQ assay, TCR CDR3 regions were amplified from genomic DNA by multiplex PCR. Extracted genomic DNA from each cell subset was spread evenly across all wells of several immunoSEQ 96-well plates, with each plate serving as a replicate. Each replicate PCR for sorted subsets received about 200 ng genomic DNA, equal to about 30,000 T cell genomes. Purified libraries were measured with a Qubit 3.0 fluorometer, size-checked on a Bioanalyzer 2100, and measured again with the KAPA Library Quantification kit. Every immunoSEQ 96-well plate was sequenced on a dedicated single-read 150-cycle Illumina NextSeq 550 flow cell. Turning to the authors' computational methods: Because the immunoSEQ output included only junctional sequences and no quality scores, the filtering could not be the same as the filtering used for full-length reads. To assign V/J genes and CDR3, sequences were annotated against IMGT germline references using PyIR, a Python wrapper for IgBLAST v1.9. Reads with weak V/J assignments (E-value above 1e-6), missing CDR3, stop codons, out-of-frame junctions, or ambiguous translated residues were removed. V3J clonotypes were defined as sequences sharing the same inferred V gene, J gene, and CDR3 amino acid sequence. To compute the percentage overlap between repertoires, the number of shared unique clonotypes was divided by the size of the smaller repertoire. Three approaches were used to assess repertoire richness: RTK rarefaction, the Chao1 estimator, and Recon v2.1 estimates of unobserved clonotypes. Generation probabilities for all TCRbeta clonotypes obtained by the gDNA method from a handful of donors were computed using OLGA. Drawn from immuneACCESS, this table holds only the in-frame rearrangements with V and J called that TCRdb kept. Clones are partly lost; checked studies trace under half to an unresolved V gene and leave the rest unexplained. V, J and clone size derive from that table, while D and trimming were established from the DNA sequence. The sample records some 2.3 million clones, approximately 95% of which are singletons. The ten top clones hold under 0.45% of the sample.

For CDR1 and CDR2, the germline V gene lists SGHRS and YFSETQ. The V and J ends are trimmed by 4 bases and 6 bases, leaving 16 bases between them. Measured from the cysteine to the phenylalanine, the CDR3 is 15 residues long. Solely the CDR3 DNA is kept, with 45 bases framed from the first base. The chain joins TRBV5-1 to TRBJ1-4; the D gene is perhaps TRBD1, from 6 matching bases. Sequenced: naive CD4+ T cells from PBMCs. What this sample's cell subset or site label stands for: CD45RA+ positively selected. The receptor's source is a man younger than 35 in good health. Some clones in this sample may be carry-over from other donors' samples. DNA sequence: TGCGCCAGCAGCAGAGGAGGGGGTTCGGATGAAAAACTGTTTTTT. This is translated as CASSRGGGSDEKLFF.